This passage covers 18 T cell receptor beta chains from one sample sequenced in a study of cytomegalovirus exposure and HLA in healthy donors. The PCR ran on 60 Vbeta and 13 Jbeta primers. TCRdb's copy holds only in-frame clones and misses some; the assay was immunoSEQ multiplex PCR. The top ten hold roughly 10% of the sample, which has 150,000 to 200,000 clones, around 80% seen once. The sequenced material came from PBMCs. The receptors were sampled from a man aged 18 to 29 in good health and CMV-seropositive.

This clone was counted a single time. This chain uses TRBV11-2 with TRBJ1-3; 9 nucleotides line up with TRBD1. This CDR3 contains 17 residues. V shed 2 bases and J 2 bases; nucleotides not matched to a gene: 7. The V gene's germline CDR1 is SGHAT and CDR2 FQNNGV. CDR3 DNA: TGTGCCAGCAGCTTAAACTCGGGACAGGGAACTGGAAACACCATATATTTT. It encodes CASSLNSGQGTGNTIYF.

V gene TRBV19 combines with J gene TRBJ1-2; 9 bases are shared with TRBD1. Per germline, CDR1 LNHDA and CDR2 SQIVND (reference sequence). Germline trimming cut 5 bases from V and 6 bases from J; bases unmatched to any gene: 13. This CDR3 spans 16 amino acids. CDR3 in amino acids: CASSAFGTGKGNGYTF. The CDR3 bases are TGTGCCAGTAGTGCCTTTGGGACAGGGAAAGGGAATGGCTACACCTTC.

The V gene is TRBV18, the J gene TRBJ1-5, with D maybe TRBD1 (5 bases). The CDR3 spans 15 residues. Germline-derived CDR1 and CDR2 are KGHSH and LQKENI. V lost 5 bases and J 4 bases, leaving 15 bases between the germline ends. As DNA, the CDR3 is TGTGCCAGCTCATCCCAGGGTTTTGGAAATCAGCCCCAGCATTTT. This sequence encodes CASSSQGFGNQPQHF.

For this clone: One end of the junction varies from germline; a read error may be responsible. The chain employs TRBV7-9 and TRBJ1-1, with a weak D call TRBD1 (5 bases). The CDR3 covers 15 residues. Germline loops: CDR1 SEHNR, CDR2 FQNEAQ (reference sequence). The CDR3 nucleotides are TGTTCCAGCACTCTAACATCGACAGTGAACACTGAAGCTTTCTTT. Encoded protein: CSSTLTSTVNTEAFF.

The J gene is TRBJ1-1, the V gene TRBV30, with D unresolved. Deletions cut 2 bases from V and 4 bases from J, with 11 bases between. The germline gives CDR1 GTSNPN, CDR2 SVGIG (reference sequence). CDR3 length: 13 amino acids. This CDR3 reads CAWSISASTEAFF. The DNA of the CDR3 is TGTGCCTGGAGTATATCAGCGAGCACTGAAGCTTTCTTT. The full variable domain, its missing parts supplied by reference TRBV30 and TRBJ1-1, is SQTIHQWPATLVQPVGSPLSLECTVEGTSNPNLYWYRQAAGRGLQLLFYSVGIGQISSEVPQNLSASRPQDRQFILSSKKLLLSDSGFYLCAWSISASTEAFFGQGTRLTVV.

V is TRBV19 and J is TRBJ2-1; 8 bases map to TRBD1. Germline lookup yields CDR1 LNHDA and CDR2 SQIVND (reference sequence). The CDR3 covers 14 residues. V shed 8 bases and J 0 bases; nucleotides not matched to a gene: 3. The CDR3 spells CASSRGPSYNEQFF. CDR3 DNA: TGTGCCAGTTCCAGGGGGCCCTCCTACAATGAGCAGTTCTTC.

The V gene is TRBV10-1, the J gene TRBJ2-4; 7 bases match TRBD1. Germline CDR1 WNHNN, CDR2 SYGVQD (reference sequence). This CDR3 is built from 15 residues. The trim removed 6 bases at V and 0 bases at J, leaving 5 bases unmatched. The CDR3: CASRSQGKAKNIQYF. The CDR3 DNA sequence: TGCGCCAGCAGATCACAGGGGAAAGCCAAAAACATTCAGTACTTC.

The CDR3 loop reads CATSRDRTGGHSPLHF. Written as DNA, the CDR3 is TGTGCCACCAGCAGAGATCGGACAGGGGGGCATTCACCCCTCCACTTT. The V gene is TRBV15, the J gene TRBJ1-6; TRBD1 aligns across 10 bases. Germline assignment: CDR1 LNHNV and CDR2 YYDKDF (reference sequence). This CDR3 has 16 residues. V gave up 0 bases and J gave up 8 bases; unmatched junction bases: 4.

The rearrangement links TRBV11-2 to TRBJ2-7; no clear D. Per the germline V gene, CDR1 is SGHAT and CDR2 is FQNNGV. V lost 0 bases and J lost 4, with 10 bases in between. This CDR3 contains 14 residues. The CDR3 DNA is TGTGCCAGCAGCTTAGATCTTCGGGTTTACGAGCAGTACTTC. This gives the protein CASSLDLRVYEQYF.

This chain joins TRBV5-1 and TRBJ1-4, with 8 bases lining up with TRBD1. V was clipped by 3 bases and J by 6 bases; unmatched bases: 4. CDR1 is SGHRS and CDR2 is YFSETQ in the germline V gene. This CDR3 contains 14 residues. The CDR3 DNA is TGCGCCAGCAGCTGGAAGGGACAGGATGAAAAACTGTTTTTT. It translates to CASSWKGQDEKLFF.

The chain links TRBV19 to TRBJ2-2, with 8 bases identical to TRBD2. Germline CDR1 is LNHDA and CDR2 is SQIVND (reference sequence). V lost 4 bases and J lost 3; bases outside the gene matches: 4. The CDR3 has 15 residues. The CDR3 region has the DNA TGTGCCAGTAGTAGCGGGAGGCCGGACACCGGGGAGCTGTTTTTT. Translating gives CASSSGRPDTGELFF.

A single count supports this clone. The chain couples TRBV4-2 to TRBJ2-7; a possible D gene is TRBD1 (6 bases). CDR1 is LGHNA, CDR2 YNFKEQ, per germline. V lost 0 bases and J lost 1, with 7 bases in between. The length of the CDR3 is 14 residues. CDR3 amino acids: CASSQDQGSYEQYF. In nucleotides, the CDR3 is TGTGCCAGCAGCCAAGATCAGGGGTCCTACGAGCAGTACTTC.

Only a few counts were recorded for this clone. The chain recombines TRBV29-1 with TRBJ2-3; 9 bases are a match to TRBD1. The junction had 5 bases not matched to a gene; V was cut back by 3 bases and J by 4 bases. Germline V gives CDR1 SQVTM, CDR2 ANQGSEA. The CDR3 consists of 14 residues. CDR3 amino acids: CSVEGDREADTQYF. CDR3 bases: TGCAGCGTTGAGGGGGACAGGGAGGCAGATACGCAGTATTTT.

The V gene is TRBV5-5, the J gene TRBJ2-2; 7 bases line up with TRBD2. The germline V gene encodes CDR1 SGHKS and CDR2 YYEKEE (reference sequence). The CDR3 totals 14 residues. Trimming removed 3 bases from V and 9 bases from J; junction bases left unmatched: 8. This chain's CDR3 is CASSWREGRWELFF. The CDR3 nucleotides are TGTGCCAGCAGCTGGAGGGAGGGAAGGTGGGAGCTGTTTTTT.

CDR3: CASSLNPSARGSSYEQYF. CDR3 nucleotides: TGTGCCAGCAGCTTAAACCCCTCCGCCAGGGGAAGCTCCTACGAGCAGTACTTC. The chain couples TRBV7-2 to TRBJ2-7; the D gene is possibly TRBD1 (6 bases). Trimming stripped 2 bases from V and 0 bases from J, with 20 bases between. This CDR3 spans 18 amino acids. In germline, CDR1 is SGHTA, CDR2 FQGNSA.

The rearrangement links TRBV18 to TRBJ2-7; 12 nucleotides agree with TRBD2. Germline V lookup: CDR1 KGHSH, CDR2 LQKENI. The CDR3 has 15 residues. V dropped 3 bases and J dropped 8; count of bases not matched to a gene: 8. Here the CDR3 reads CASSPPGLAGGQQYF. The CDR3 DNA sequence: TGTGCCAGCTCACCCCCGGGACTAGCGGGCGGGCAGCAGTACTTC.

For this clone: The same CDR3 is also encoded by other DNA sequences in this sample. The chain joins TRBV6-5 to TRBJ2-1; 7 nucleotides match TRBD1. The germline CDR1 and CDR2 sequences are MNHEY and SVGAGI. The CDR3 runs to 14 residues. Trimming at V came to 8 bases and at J to 4 bases, leaving 8 bases not matched to a gene. CDR3 loop: CASQRTGLYNEQFF. For the CDR3, the DNA is TGTGCCAGCCAGCGGACAGGACTTTACAATGAGCAGTTCTTC.

The genes are TRBV11-2 and TRBJ1-2; D may be TRBD1 (5 bases). CDR3 length equals 16 residues. V was shortened by 4 bases and J by 1 base, with 16 bases between the two germline ends. The germline V gene encodes CDR1 SGHAT and CDR2 FQNNGV. CDR3 sequence reads: CASSSNTRRGNYGYTF. The CDR3 DNA follows: TGTGCCAGCAGCTCGAACACCCGGAGGGGTAACTATGGCTACACCTTC.